Below are 4 T cell receptor beta chains sequenced from a single sample in a study of regulatory T cells in long-lasting Graves disease. Time point denoted: newly diagnosed GD, antithyroid drugs for less than 3 months. The TCR library was prepared using RNA isolated from PBMCs. Building the TCR beta libraries relied on iRepertoire HTBI primers, and CDR3 regions underwent Arm-PCR. Using its own MiXCR run on the multiplex PCR reads, TCRdb lists one record per CDR3 protein. The sample includes about 620,000 distinct CDR3 sequences, 15% to 20% of them seen just once. Separately, the same data were catalogued under a study of T cells in Graves' hyperthyroidism and ophthalmopathy.

The specimen was peripheral blood mononuclear cells (PBMCs), collected at new diagnosis, from a patient treated with antithyroid drugs. All receptors come from a woman aged 30 to 39 with Graves disease.

The genes are TRBV7-2 and TRBJ2-7; 7 bases are a match to TRBD1. CDR1 and CDR2 from the germline V gene are SGHTA and FQGNSA. The ends lost 4 bases at V and 3 bases at J; junction bases unmatched: 6. This CDR3 region has 14 residues. CDR3 in DNA: TGTGCCAGCAGCTGGACAGGAGTGCGCTACGAGCAGTACTTC. Translated: CASSWTGVRYEQYF.

The chain links TRBV11-2 to TRBJ1-3, with TRBD1 matching over 7 bases. The CDR3 extends over 17 amino acids. Germline trimming cut 10 bases from V and 0 bases from J; bases unmatched to any gene: 15. Germline loops: CDR1 SGHAT, CDR2 FQNNGV. The CDR3 DNA reads as TGTGCCACTAAGGGACAGCCTCTTAAAAACTCTGGAAACACCATATATTTT. Translated: CATKGQPLKNSGNTIYF.

There are many counts of this clonotype. This chain uses TRBV6-1 with TRBJ1-5; D is perhaps TRBD1 (5 bases). Germline-derived CDR1 and CDR2 are MNHNS and SASEGT. V lost 2 bases, J lost 0 bases, and 8 bases lay in between. CDR3 length: 15 residues. The DNA for the CDR3 is TGTGCCAGCAGTGAAATGGGGGGTAGCAATCAGCCCCAGCATTTT. Translated, it gives CASSEMGGSNQPQHF.

The table lists this clonotype with many counts. The chain joins TRBV3-1 to TRBJ1-2, with TRBD1 matching 7 bases. CDR1 and CDR2 from the germline V gene are LGHDT and YNNKEL (reference sequence). Unmatched junction bases numbered 9, after V lost 3 bases and J lost 5 bases. This CDR3 spans 15 amino acids. As DNA, the CDR3 is TGTGCCAGCAGCCACCAAGGAGGGGGCCAATATGGCTACACCTTC. It yields the protein CASSHQGGGQYGYTF.